This T cell receptor (beta chain) was sequenced for a study of T cells in Graves' hyperthyroidism and ophthalmopathy. This clonotype came up a few times. The antigen is unknown. This CDR3 is 13 amino acids long. Germline V gene data show CDR1 as LNHDA and CDR2 as SQIVND (reference sequence). V dropped 7 bases and J dropped 1 base, with 10 bases sitting between them. Study findings and constraints: Most expanded thyroid clonotypes above 0.001 recurred in blood. From stable hyperthyroidism, ophthalmopathy was set apart by a 13 V-J model.

Amplified TCR beta CDR3 regions derived from RNA transcripts. RT-PCR in the first round (using the HTBI primer set) targeted the TCR CDR3. TCRdb passed the multiplex PCR reads through MiXCR, listing each CDR3 protein once. The sample has 300,000 or so distinct CDR3 sequences; around a sixth are singletons. J is TRBJ1-1 and V is TRBV19, with D unresolved. The sequenced material came from blood. The receptor's source is a young man with Graves' hyperthyroidism. CDR3 residues: CASIGVWNTEAFF. Here the CDR3 DNA reads TGTGCCAGTATTGGGGTGTGGAACACTGAAGCTTTCTTT.